The TCR beta chain under discussion was sequenced for a study of T cells in Graves' hyperthyroidism and ophthalmopathy. Study details: Staff took peripheral blood when the initial diagnosis was made, before any treatment began. Study-wide results and caveats: Ophthalmopathy could be told apart from stable hyperthyroidism with a 13 V-J model.

Germline CDR1 is MGHDK and CDR2 is SYGVNS. The length of the CDR3 is 14 residues. V lost 4 bases, J lost 3 bases, and 10 bases lay in between. As for this clonotype: Its antigen remains unidentified.

Amplification targeted TCR beta CDR3 regions from RNA transcripts. The TCR CDR3 first-round RT-PCR relied on the HTBI primer set. MiXCR, run by TCRdb on the multiplex PCR reads, gives a single entry per CDR3 protein. The sample comprises around 300,000 distinct CDR3 sequences, around 15% of which are singletons, and about 30% rests with the top ten. Sequencing was performed on blood. This chain connects TRBV25-1 to TRBJ1-5, with D perhaps matching TRBD1 (6 bases). This TCR derives from a woman aged 50 to 60 with Graves' hyperthyroidism that later progressed to Graves' ophthalmopathy. This CDR3 is CASSVAGDNQPQHF. The DNA for the CDR3 is TGTGCCAGCAGTGTGGCAGGGGACAATCAGCCCCAGCATTTT.